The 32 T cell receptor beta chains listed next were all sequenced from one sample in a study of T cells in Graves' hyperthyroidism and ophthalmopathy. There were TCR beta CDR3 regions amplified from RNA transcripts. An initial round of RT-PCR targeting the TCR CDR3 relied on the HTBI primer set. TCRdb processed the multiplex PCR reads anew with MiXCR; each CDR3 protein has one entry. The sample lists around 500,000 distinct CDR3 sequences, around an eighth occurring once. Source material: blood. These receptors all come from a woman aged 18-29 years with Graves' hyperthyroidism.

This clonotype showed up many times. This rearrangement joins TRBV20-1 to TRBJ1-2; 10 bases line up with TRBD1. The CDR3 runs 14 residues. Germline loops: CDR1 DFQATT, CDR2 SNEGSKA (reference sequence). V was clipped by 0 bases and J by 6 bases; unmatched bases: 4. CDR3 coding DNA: TGCAGTGCTAGAGATTGGGACAGGGGCGATGGCTACACCTTC. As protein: CSARDWDRGDGYTF.

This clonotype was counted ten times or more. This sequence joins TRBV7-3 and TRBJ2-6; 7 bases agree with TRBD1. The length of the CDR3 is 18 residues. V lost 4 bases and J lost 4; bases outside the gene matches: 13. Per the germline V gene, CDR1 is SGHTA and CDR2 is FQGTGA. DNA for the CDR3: TGTGCCAGCAGCTCAATCGGGGACAGAGGTACAGGGGCCAACGTCCTGACTTTC. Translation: CASSSIGDRGTGANVLTF.

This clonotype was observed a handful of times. This CDR3 is CATSDSGSLEAFF. The CDR3 DNA reads as TGTGCCACCAGTGACTCGGGCAGCCTTGAAGCTTTCTTT. The chain uses TRBV24-1 and TRBJ1-1; D is unclear. The length of the CDR3 is 13 residues. Germline CDR1 and CDR2: KGHDR and SFDVKD. V lost 4 bases and J 7 bases, leaving 12 bases between the germline ends.

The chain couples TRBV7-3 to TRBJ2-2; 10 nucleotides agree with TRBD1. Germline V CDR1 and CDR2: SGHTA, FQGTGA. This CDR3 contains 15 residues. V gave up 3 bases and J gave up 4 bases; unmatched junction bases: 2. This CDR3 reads CASSFGTGVTGELFF. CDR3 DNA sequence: TGTGCCAGCAGCTTCGGGACAGGGGTCACCGGGGAGCTGTTTTTT.

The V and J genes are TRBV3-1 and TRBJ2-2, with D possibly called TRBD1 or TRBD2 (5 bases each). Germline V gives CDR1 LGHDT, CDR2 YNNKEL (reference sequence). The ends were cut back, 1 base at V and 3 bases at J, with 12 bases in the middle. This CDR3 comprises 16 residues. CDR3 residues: CASSQGGARDTGELFF. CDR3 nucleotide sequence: TGTGCCAGCAGCCAAGGAGGGGCGAGGGACACCGGGGAGCTGTTTTTT. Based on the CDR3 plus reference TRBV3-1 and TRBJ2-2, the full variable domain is DTAVSQTPKYLVTQMGNDKSIKCEQNLGHDTMYWYKQDSKKFLKIMFSYNNKELIINETVPNRFSPKSPDKAHLNLHINSLELGDSAVYFCASSQGGARDTGELFFGEGSRLTVL.

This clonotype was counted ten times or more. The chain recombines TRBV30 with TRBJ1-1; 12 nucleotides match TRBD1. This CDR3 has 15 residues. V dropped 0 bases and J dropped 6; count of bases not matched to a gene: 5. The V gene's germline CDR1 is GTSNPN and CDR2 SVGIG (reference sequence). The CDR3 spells CAWSVRGTGGSEAFF. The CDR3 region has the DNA TGTGCCTGGAGTGTACGTGGGACAGGGGGCTCTGAAGCTTTCTTT.

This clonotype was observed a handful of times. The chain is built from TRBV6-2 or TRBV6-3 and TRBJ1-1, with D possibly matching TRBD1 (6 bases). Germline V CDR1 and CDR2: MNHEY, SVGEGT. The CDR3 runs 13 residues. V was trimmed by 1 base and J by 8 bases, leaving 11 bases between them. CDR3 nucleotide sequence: TGTGCCAGCAGTTACTTATACAGGGTAGAAGCTTTCTTT. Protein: CASSYLYRVEAFF.

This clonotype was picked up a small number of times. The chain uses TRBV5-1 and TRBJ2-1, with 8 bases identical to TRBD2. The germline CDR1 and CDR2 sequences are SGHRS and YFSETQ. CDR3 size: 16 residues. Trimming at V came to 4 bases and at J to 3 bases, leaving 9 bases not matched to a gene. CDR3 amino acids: CASSLSGKSLYNEQFF. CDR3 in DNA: TGCGCCAGCAGCCTTAGCGGGAAATCCCTCTACAATGAGCAGTTCTTC.

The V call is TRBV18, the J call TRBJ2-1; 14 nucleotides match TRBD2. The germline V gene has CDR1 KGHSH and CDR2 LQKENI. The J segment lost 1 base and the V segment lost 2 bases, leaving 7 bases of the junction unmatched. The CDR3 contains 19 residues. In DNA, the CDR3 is TGTGCCAGCTCACCAGTGGGACTAGCGGGAGTAGGGTCCTACAATGAGCAGTTCTTC. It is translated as CASSPVGLAGVGSYNEQFF.

CDR3 in DNA: TGCGCCAGCAGCTGGGGCCCTGGACGGGAGGACATTCAGTACTTC. Residues: CASSWGPGREDIQYF. V usage is TRBV4-1 and J usage is TRBJ2-4; TRBD2 matches 7 bases. Trimming cost V 5 bases and J 8 bases; bases outside gene matches: 12. In germline, CDR1 is MGHRA, CDR2 YSYEKL. This CDR3 has 15 amino acids.

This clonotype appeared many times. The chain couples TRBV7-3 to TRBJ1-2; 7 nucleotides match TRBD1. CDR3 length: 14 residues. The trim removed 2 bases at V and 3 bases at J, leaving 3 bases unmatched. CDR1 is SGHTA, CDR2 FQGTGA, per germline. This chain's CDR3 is CASSLFGQDYGYTF. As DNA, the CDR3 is TGTGCCAGCAGCTTATTCGGACAGGACTATGGCTACACCTTC.

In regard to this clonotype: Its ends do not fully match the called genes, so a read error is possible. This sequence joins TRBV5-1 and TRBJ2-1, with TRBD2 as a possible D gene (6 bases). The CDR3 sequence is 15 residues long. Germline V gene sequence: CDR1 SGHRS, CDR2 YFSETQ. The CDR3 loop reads CASSLGGGNYNERFF. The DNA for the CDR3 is TGCGCCAGCAGCTTGGGAGGCGGGAACTACAATGAGCGGTTCTTC.

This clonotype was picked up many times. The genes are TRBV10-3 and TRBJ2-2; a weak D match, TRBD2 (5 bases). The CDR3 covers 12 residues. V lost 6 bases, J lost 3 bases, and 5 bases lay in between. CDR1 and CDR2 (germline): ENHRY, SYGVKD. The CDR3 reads CAISGDTGELFF. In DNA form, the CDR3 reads TGTGCCATCAGCGGGGACACCGGGGAGCTGTTTTTT.

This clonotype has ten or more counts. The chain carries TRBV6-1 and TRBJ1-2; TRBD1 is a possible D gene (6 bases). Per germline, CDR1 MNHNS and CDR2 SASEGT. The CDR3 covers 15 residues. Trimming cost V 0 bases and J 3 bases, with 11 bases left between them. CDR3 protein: CASSEAVGGHYGYTF. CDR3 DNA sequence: TGTGCCAGCAGTGAAGCGGTGGGGGGCCACTATGGCTACACCTTC.

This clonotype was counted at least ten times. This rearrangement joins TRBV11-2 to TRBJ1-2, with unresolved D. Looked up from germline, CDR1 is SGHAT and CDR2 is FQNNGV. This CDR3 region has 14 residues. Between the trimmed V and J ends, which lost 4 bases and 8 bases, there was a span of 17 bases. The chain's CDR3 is CASSSLSAARGYTF. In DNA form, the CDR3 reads TGTGCCAGCAGCTCCTTGTCGGCAGCGAGGGGCTACACCTTC.

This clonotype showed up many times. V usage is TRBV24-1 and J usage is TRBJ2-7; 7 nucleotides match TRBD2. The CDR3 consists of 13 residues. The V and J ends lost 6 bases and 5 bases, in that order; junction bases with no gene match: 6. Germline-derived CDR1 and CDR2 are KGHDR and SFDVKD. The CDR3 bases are TGTGCCACCAGTCCGGGGAGGGAAGACGAGCAGTACTTC. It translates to CATSPGREDEQYF.

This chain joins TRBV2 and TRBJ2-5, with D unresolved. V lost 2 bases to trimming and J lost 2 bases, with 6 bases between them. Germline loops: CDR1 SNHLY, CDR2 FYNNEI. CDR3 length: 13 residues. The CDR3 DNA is TGTGCCAGCAGTGAACTTGCTCAAGAGACCCAGTACTTC. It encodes CASSELAQETQYF. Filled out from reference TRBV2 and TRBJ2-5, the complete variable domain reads EPEVTQTPSHQVTQMGQEVILRCVPISNHLYFYWYRQILGQKVEFLVSFYNNEISEKSEIFDDQFSVERPDGSNFTLKIRSTKLEDSAMYFCASSELAQETQYFGPGTRLLVL.

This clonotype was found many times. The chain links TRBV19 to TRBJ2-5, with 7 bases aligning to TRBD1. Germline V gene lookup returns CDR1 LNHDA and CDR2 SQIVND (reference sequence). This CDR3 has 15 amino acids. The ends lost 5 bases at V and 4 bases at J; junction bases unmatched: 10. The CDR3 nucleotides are TGTGCCAGTAGTCCCGGAGACAGGGCCCCAGAGACCCAGTACTTC. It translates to CASSPGDRAPETQYF.

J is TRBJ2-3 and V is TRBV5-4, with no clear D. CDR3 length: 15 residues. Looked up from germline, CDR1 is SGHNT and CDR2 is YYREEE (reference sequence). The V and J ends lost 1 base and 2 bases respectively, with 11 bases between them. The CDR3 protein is CASSLRAVYTDTQYF. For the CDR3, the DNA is TGTGCCAGCAGCTTGCGTGCCGTCTACACAGATACGCAGTATTTT.

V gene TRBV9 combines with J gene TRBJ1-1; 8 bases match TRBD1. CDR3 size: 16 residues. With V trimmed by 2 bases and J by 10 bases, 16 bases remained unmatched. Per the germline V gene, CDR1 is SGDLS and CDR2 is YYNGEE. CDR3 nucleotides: TGTGCCAGCAGCGTGGCGGGGGGGACAGGTGAAATGGTAGCTTTCTTT. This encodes CASSVAGGTGEMVAFF.

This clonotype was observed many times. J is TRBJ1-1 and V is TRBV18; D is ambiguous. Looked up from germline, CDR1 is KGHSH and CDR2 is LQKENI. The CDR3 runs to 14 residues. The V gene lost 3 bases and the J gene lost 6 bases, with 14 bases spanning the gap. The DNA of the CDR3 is TGTGCCAGCTCACCGTCGCAGGAGGAGGCTGAAGCTTTCTTT. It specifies CASSPSQEEAEAFF.

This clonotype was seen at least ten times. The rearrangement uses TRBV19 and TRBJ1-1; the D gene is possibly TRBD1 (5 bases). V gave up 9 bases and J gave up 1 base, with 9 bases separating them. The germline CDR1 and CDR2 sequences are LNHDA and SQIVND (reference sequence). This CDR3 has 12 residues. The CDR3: CASATGNTEAFF. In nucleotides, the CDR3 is TGTGCCAGCGCCACAGGGAACACTGAAGCTTTCTTT.

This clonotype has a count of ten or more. The CDR3 region has the DNA TGCAGTGCTAGGTCGCCAAACCCAGTGGACACTGAAGCTTTCTTT. Its translation: CSARSPNPVDTEAFF. The gene calls are TRBV20-1 and TRBJ1-1; D gene unclear. V was trimmed by 3 bases and J by 3 bases, leaving 17 bases between them. This CDR3 region has 15 residues. The germline V gene encodes CDR1 DFQATT and CDR2 SNEGSKA (reference sequence).

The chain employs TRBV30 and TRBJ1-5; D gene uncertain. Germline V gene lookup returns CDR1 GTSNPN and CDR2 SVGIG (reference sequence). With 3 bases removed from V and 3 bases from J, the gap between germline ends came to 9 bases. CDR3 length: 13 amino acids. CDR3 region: CAWRDRHNQPQHF. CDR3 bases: TGTGCCTGGAGGGACCGCCACAATCAGCCCCAGCATTTT.

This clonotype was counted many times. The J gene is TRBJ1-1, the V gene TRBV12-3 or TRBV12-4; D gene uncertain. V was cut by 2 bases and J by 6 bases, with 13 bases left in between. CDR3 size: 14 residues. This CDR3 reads CASSLRPGQAEAFF. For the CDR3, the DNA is TGTGCCAGCAGTTTACGGCCCGGGCAGGCTGAAGCTTTCTTT.

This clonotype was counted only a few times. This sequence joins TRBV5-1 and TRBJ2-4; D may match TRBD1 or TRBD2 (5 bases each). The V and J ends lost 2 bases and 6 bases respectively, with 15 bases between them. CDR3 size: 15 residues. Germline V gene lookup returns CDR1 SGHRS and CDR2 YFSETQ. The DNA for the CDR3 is TGCGCCAGCAGCTTCGGCAGGGAGTTCGGAAACATTCAGTACTTC. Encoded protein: CASSFGREFGNIQYF.

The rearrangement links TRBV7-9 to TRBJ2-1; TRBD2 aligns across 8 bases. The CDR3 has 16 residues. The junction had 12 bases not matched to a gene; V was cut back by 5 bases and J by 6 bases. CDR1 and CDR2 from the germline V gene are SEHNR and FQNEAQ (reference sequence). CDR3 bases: TGTGCCAGCAGCCACACGCCCCGGGAGGGACGCAATGAGCAGTTCTTC. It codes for CASSHTPREGRNEQFF.

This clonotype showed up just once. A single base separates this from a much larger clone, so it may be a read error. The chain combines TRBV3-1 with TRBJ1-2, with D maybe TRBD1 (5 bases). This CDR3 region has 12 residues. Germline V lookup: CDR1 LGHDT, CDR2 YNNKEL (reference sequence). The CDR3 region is CASSPGDRGYNF. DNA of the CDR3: TGTGCCAGCAGCCCGGGGGATAGGGGCTACAACTTC.

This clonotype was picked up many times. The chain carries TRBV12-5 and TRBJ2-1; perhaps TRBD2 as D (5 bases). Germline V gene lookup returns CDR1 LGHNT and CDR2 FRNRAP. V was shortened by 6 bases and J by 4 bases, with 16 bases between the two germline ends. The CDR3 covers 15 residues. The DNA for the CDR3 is TGTGCTAGTGGCCCCCGAGCGGTAGCGTACAATGAGCAGTTCTTC. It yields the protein CASGPRAVAYNEQFF.

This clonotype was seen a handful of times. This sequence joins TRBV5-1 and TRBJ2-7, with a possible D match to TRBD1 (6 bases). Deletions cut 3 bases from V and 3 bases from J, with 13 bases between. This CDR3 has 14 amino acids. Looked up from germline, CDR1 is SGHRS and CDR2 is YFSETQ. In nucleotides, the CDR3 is TGCGCCAGCAGCTATGAACAGGACAGCTACGAGCAGTACTTC. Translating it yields CASSYEQDSYEQYF.

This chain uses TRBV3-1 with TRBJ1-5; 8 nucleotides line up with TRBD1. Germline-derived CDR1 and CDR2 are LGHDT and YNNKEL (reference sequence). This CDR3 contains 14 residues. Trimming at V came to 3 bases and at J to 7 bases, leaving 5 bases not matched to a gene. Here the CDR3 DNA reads TGTGCCAGCAGCCAGACAGGGGACGGGCAGCCCCAGCATTTT. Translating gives CASSQTGDGQPQHF.

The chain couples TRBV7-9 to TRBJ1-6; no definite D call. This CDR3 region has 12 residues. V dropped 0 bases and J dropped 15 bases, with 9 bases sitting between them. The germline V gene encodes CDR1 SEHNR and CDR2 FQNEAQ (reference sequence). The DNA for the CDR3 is TGTGCCAGCAGCTTAGCGAAGGAATACCTCCACTTT. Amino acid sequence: CASSLAKEYLHF.